These T cell receptor beta chains were read from a single sample in a study of blood T cells in healthy people across ages. TCRdb reprocessed the 5' RACE reads via MiXCR and lists one record per CDR3 protein. The data show more than 650,000 distinct CDR3 sequences, with less than 70% seen just once and approximately 41% held by the top ten. The sequenced material came from blood. All receptors derive from a man older than 75 in good health. Each CDR3 is given with its conserved first and last residue. The order of the fields is V gene, D gene, clone size, J gene, CDR3 protein, CDR3 DNA. The D gene is left open where the match is weak. Size tells how often a clone was seen (once, few, many) or the class of an expanded clone, and some rows leave it out.

v_gene: TRBV20-1
d_gene: NA
abundance: NA
j_gene: TRBJ1-4
CDR3aa: CSAGEGNEKLFF
CDR3nt: TGCAGTGCTGGGGAGGGGAATGAAAAACTGTTTTTT

v_gene: TRBV6-2/TRBV6-3
d_gene: NA
abundance: NA
j_gene: TRBJ2-7
CDR3aa: CASSLRDAPYEQYF
CDR3nt: TGTGCCAGCAGTTTGAGGGACGCACCGTACGAGCAGTACTTC

v_gene: TRBV29-1
d_gene: TRBD2
abundance: NA
j_gene: TRBJ2-3
CDR3aa: CSVAASGSTDTQYF
CDR3nt: TGCAGCGTTGCGGCTAGCGGGAGCACAGATACGCAGTATTTT

v_gene: TRBV2
d_gene: TRBD2
abundance: NA
j_gene: TRBJ2-1
CDR3aa: CATSERRELAHEQFF
CDR3nt: TGTGCCACCTCAGAAAGGCGGGAGTTGGCGCATGAGCAGTTCTTC

v_gene: TRBV18
d_gene: NA
abundance: NA
j_gene: TRBJ1-1
CDR3aa: CASSWGSENTEAFF
CDR3nt: TGTGCCAGCTCATGGGGGTCTGAGAACACTGAAGCTTTCTTT

v_gene: TRBV20-1
d_gene: TRBD1
abundance: NA
j_gene: TRBJ1-6
CDR3aa: CSARESGTGFYNSPLHF
CDR3nt: TGCAGTGCTAGAGAGTCCGGGACAGGGTTCTATAATTCACCCCTCCACTTT

v_gene: TRBV29-1
d_gene: NA
abundance: NA
j_gene: TRBJ2-7
CDR3aa: CSAGITMNEQYF
CDR3nt: TGCAGCGCCGGGATTACTATGAATGAGCAGTACTTC

v_gene: TRBV18
d_gene: NA
abundance: NA
j_gene: TRBJ2-1
CDR3aa: CASSRGENTDEQFF
CDR3nt: TGTGCCAGCTCACGAGGGGAGAATACCGATGAGCAGTTCTTC

v_gene: TRBV5-4
d_gene: NA
abundance: NA
j_gene: TRBJ1-2
CDR3aa: CASSLQLMGNYGYTF
CDR3nt: TGTGCCAGCAGCTTGCAGCTAATGGGAAACTATGGCTACACCTTC

v_gene: TRBV12-3/TRBV12-4
d_gene: NA
abundance: NA
j_gene: TRBJ2-5
CDR3aa: CASSLDQSQETQYF
CDR3nt: TGTGCCAGCAGTTTAGACCAGAGTCAAGAGACCCAGTACTTC

v_gene: TRBV6-4
d_gene: TRBD2
abundance: NA
j_gene: TRBJ2-7
CDR3aa: CASSRTSGSDYEQYF
CDR3nt: TGTGCCAGCAGTCGGACTAGCGGGAGCGACTACGAGCAGTACTTC

v_gene: TRBV11-2
d_gene: TRBD2
abundance: NA
j_gene: TRBJ2-3
CDR3aa: CASSPLAGPRYAYF
CDR3nt: TGTGCCAGCAGTCCTCTAGCGGGACCAAGATACGCGTATTTT

v_gene: TRBV27
d_gene: NA
abundance: few
j_gene: TRBJ2-7
CDR3aa: CASSPPRDSLKQYF
CDR3nt: TGTGCCAGCAGTCCCCCCCGGGACTCGTTAAAGCAGTACTTC